The 8 T cell receptor beta chains given below trace back to one sample, sequenced in a study of T-cell reconstitution after alpha-beta-depleted transplantation in children. The library targeted TCRbeta and was prepared with unique molecular identifiers. TCRdb fed the PCR reads into MiXCR, producing one record per CDR3 protein. This table has a few hundred thousand distinct CDR3 sequences, around 12% appearing once. Specimen: PBMCs from the stem cell graft donor, collected from the stem cell graft. The origin of the receptors is a human donor who donated a stem cell graft to a child with combined immunodeficiency.

This clonotype was counted only a few times. CDR3 amino acids: CASSLELRARDGYTF. CDR3 in DNA: TGTGCCAGCAGTTTAGAATTACGGGCCCGTGATGGCTACACCTTC. V gene TRBV12-3 or TRBV12-4 combines with J gene TRBJ1-2; D ambiguous. CDR3 length equals 15 residues. Trimming removed 1 base at V and 6 bases at J, with 15 bases between.

The chain carries TRBV12-3 or TRBV12-4 and TRBJ2-6; D unclear. V was trimmed by 5 bases and J by 0 bases, leaving 11 bases between them. CDR3 length equals 16 residues. Written as DNA, the CDR3 is TGTGCCAGCAGTCAAGGACGGACCTCTGGGGCCAACGTCCTGACTTTC. Translation gives CASSQGRTSGANVLTF.

This clonotype was seen at least ten times. The chain uses TRBV4-3 and TRBJ2-2, with 7 bases fitting TRBD2. This CDR3 has 16 residues. V trimming: 1 base; J trimming: 5 bases; junction bases outside the gene matches: 7. Looked up from germline, CDR1 is LGHNA and CDR2 is YSLEER. Written as DNA, the CDR3 is TGCGCCAGCAGCCAAGGGCGGGGGATAGGGACCGGGGAGCTGTTTTTT. Residues: CASSQGRGIGTGELFF.

This clonotype was counted ten times or more. The CDR3 loop is CASSLSGGAFF. The CDR3, as DNA: TGTGCCAGCAGTTTATCTGGGGGAGCTTTCTTT. This sequence joins TRBV12-3 or TRBV12-4 and TRBJ1-1, with a weak D call TRBD1 (5 bases). This CDR3 has 11 amino acids. V gave up 2 bases and J gave up 10 bases, with 8 bases separating them.

A few counts support this clonotype. The V and J genes are TRBV15 and TRBJ2-1; either TRBD1 or TRBD2 may fit D (5 bases each). In germline, CDR1 is LNHNV, CDR2 YYDKDF (reference sequence). CDR3 length: 13 amino acids. V was trimmed by 7 bases and J by 3 bases, leaving 10 bases between them. CDR3 region: CATIGGDYNEQFF. DNA for the CDR3: TGTGCCACCATTGGGGGAGACTACAATGAGCAGTTCTTC.

This clonotype was counted at least ten times. This chain links TRBV12-3 or TRBV12-4 with TRBJ2-3; no firm D call. Trimming took off 0 bases at V and 0 bases at J, with 7 bases between the two ends. This CDR3 has 15 residues. The CDR3 region is CASSLALTSTDTQYF. The CDR3 DNA reads as TGTGCCAGCAGTTTAGCGCTGACTAGCACAGATACGCAGTATTTT.

This clonotype has only a few counts. This chain links TRBV28 with TRBJ1-4; perhaps TRBD1 as D (5 bases). The CDR3 contains 14 residues. Trimming took 7 bases from V and 7 from J, leaving 16 bases between them. Germline-derived CDR1 and CDR2 are MDHEN and SYDVKM. The CDR3 bases are TGTGCCAGCAAACCCGGGGGAGTTGCTGAAAAACTGTTTTTT. Protein product: CASKPGGVAEKLFF.

In this sample, this clonotype turned up many times. The chain links TRBV12-3 or TRBV12-4 to TRBJ2-2; no reliable D call. V was pared by 3 bases and J by 0 bases, with 8 bases between. The CDR3 extends over 15 amino acids. This CDR3 is CASSFLSANTGELFF. The CDR3 DNA reads TGTGCCAGCAGTTTCTTATCCGCGAACACCGGGGAGCTGTTTTTT.